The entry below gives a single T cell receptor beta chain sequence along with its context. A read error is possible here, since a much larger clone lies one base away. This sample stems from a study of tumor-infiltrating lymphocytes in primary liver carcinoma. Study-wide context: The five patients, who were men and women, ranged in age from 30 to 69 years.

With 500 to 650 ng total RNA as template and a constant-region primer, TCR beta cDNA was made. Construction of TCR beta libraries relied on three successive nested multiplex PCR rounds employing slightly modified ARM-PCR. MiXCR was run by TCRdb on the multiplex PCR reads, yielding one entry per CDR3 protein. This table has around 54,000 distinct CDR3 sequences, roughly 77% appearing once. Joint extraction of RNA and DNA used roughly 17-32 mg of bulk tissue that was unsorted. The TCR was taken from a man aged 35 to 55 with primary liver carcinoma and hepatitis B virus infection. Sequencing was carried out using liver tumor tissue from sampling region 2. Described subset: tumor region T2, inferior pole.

The CDR3 region is CVSRGGARGTEAFF. In DNA form, the CDR3 reads TGTGTCAGCAGGGGGGGGGCGCGGGGCACTGAAGCTTTCTTT. V and J are TRBV7-9 and TRBJ1-1; 7 bases agree with TRBD1. The CDR3 has 14 amino acids. Germline-derived CDR1 and CDR2 are SEHNR and FQNEAQ (reference sequence).